What follows are 8 T cell receptor beta chains derived from one specimen sequenced in a study of PD-1 blockade in classical Hodgkin lymphoma. Time point denoted: cycle 4 day 1 (C4D1), after less than seven weeks of nivolumab. Relapse after autologous stem cell transplantation occurred in every patient, and brentuximab vedotin exposure varied. The method was immunoSEQ multiplex PCR; TCRdb's version includes in-frame clones alone and lacks a portion of them. The sample has almost 95,000 clones, nearly 85% seen once; the top ten hold about 18%. The input for sequencing was peripheral blood mononuclear cells (PBMCs), taken before the fourth cycle of nivolumab. Every receptor here comes from a human donor with classical Hodgkin lymphoma.

V and J are TRBV28 and TRBJ2-7, with 11 bases that match TRBD2. The V gene end was trimmed by 6 bases and the J gene end by 6 bases; junction bases not matched to a gene: 7. Germline CDR1 reads MDHEN; CDR2 reads SYDVKM. This CDR3 is built from 14 residues. The CDR3 coding sequence is TGTGCCAGCAGGCCGGCACTAGCGGGAGCCGAGCAGTACTTC. It specifies CASRPALAGAEQYF. Variable domain in full (rest from reference TRBV28 and TRBJ2-7): DVKVTQSSRYLVKRTGEKVFLECVQDMDHENMFWYRQDPGLGLRLIYFSYDVKMKEKGDIPEGYSVSREKKERFSLILESASTNQTSMYLCASRPALAGAEQYFGPGTRLTVT.

This clone has more than one count but fewer than ten. J is TRBJ2-7 and V is TRBV7-9; TRBD2 might be the D (6 bases). Trimming took off 6 bases at V and 6 bases at J, with 12 bases between the two ends. Germline V CDR1 and CDR2: SEHNR, FQNEAQ (reference sequence). The CDR3 has 12 amino acids. CDR3 DNA: TGTGCCAGCAGGAGGGGAGGTGGCGAGCAGTACTTC. This encodes CASRRGGGEQYF.

The CDR3 is CASSLAAGGTEAFF. In DNA, the CDR3 is TGTGCCAGCAGCTTAGCGGCGGGGGGCACTGAAGCTTTCTTT. The chain uses TRBV7-6 and TRBJ1-1; the D gene is possibly TRBD1 (5 bases). CDR1 and CDR2 from the germline V gene are SGHVS and FNYEAQ. V lost 0 bases and J lost 4, with 9 bases in between. This CDR3 contains 14 residues.

This clone was counted between two and nine times. The V gene is TRBV7-9, the J gene TRBJ2-3; D unresolved. Trimming stripped 3 bases from V and 1 base from J, with 14 bases between. The CDR3 length is 16 residues. Germline loops: CDR1 SEHNR, CDR2 FQNEAQ (reference sequence). The CDR3 protein is CASSFTETGGTDTQYF. The CDR3 DNA sequence: TGTGCCAGCAGCTTTACGGAGACCGGTGGCACAGATACGCAGTATTTT.

The chain employs TRBV14 and TRBJ2-1, with 10 bases lining up with TRBD2. The CDR3 length is 16 residues. V lost 2 bases, J lost 7 bases, and 8 bases stayed unmatched. The germline CDR1 and CDR2 sequences are SGHDN and FVKESK. The CDR3 spells CASSQWVAGGTNEQFF. The CDR3 nucleotides read TGTGCCAGCAGCCAATGGGTAGCGGGAGGCACGAATGAGCAGTTCTTC.

The chain links TRBV7-2 to TRBJ2-3; 11 positions match TRBD2. The CDR3 loop spans 16 amino acids. V lost 2 bases and J lost 0; bases outside the gene matches: 1. Germline CDR1 and CDR2: SGHTA and FQGNSA. Written as DNA, the CDR3 is TGTGCCAGCAGCTTAAGACTAGCGGGAAGCACAGATACGCAGTATTTT. Translated: CASSLRLAGSTDTQYF.

The chain couples TRBV29-1 to TRBJ2-1; D call uncertain. Per the germline V gene, CDR1 is SQVTM and CDR2 is ANQGSEA. V lost 7 bases and J 7 bases, leaving 11 bases between the germline ends. CDR3 length: 11 residues. CDR3 amino acids: CSAQKGNEQFF. The CDR3 nucleotides are TGCAGCGCCCAAAAAGGGAATGAGCAGTTCTTC.

This clone was detected only once. The chain uses TRBV27 and TRBJ2-5; D unresolved. This CDR3 spans 12 amino acids. CDR1 MNHEY and CDR2 SMNVEV come from the germline V gene (reference sequence). Trimming pared 6 bases from V and 4 bases from J, leaving 9 bases between. CDR3 residues: CASRTGSETQYF. The DNA for the CDR3 is TGTGCCAGCAGAACCGGGTCAGAGACCCAGTACTTC.